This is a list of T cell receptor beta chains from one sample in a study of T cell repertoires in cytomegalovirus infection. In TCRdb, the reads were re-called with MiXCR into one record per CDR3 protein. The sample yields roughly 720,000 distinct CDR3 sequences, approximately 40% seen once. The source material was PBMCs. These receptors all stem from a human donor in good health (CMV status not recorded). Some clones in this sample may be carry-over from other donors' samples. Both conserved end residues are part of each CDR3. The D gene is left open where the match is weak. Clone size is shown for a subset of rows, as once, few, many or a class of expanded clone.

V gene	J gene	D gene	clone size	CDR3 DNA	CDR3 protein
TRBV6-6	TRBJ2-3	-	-	TGTGCCAGCACGATTCTGAGTAGTCCGGGCCGCCTTACAGATACGCAGTATTTT	CASTILSSPGRLTDTQYF
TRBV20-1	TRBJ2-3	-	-	TGCAGTGCTAGGAGAGTCGCCCCAGATACGCAGTATTTT	CSARRVAPDTQYF
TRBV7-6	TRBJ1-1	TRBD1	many	TGTGCCAGCAGCTTAGCCCCAGGGGGCACTGAAGCTTTCTTT	CASSLAPGGTEAFF
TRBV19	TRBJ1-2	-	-	TGTGCCAGTATTATAACAGGGTCCATCGGCTACACCTTC	CASIITGSIGYTF
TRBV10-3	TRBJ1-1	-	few	TGTGCCATCAGTGAGTCAGGGTATGGTGAAGCTTTCTTT	CAISESGYGEAFF
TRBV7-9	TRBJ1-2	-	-	TGTGCCAGCAGCTCACCGTTAATATGGATACATGGCTACACCTTC	CASSSPLIWIHGYTF
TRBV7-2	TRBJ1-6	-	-	TGTGCCAGCAGGGAGAGACAGCGAAATAATTCACCCCTCCACTTT	CASRERQRNNSPLHF
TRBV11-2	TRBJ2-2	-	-	TGTGCCAGCAGCTTTACGGACTACACCGGGGAGCTGTTTTTT	CASSFTDYTGELFF
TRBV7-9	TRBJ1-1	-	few	TGTGCCAGCAGCATCGAGGTTCCTAACACTGAAGCTTTCTTT	CASSIEVPNTEAFF
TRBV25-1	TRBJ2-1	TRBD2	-	TGTGCCAGCAGTGCCGCGGGACTAGCGGGGGGGCCAAGGAATGAGCAGTTCTTC	CASSAAGLAGGPRNEQFF
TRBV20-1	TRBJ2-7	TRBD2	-	TGCAGTGCAGCCGCAGCGGGGGCCTACGAGCAGTACTTC	CSAAAAGAYEQYF
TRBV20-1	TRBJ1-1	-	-	TGCAGTGCTAGTGGCAGAGCCAACACTGAAGCTTTCTTT	CSASGRANTEAFF
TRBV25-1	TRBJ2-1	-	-	TGTGCCAACAGCCAGTTAGCAGGGGACTACAATGAGCAGTTCTTC	CANSQLAGDYNEQFF
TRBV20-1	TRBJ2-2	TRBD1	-	TGCAGTGCTAGATCAACAGGGGGCAGTATGTTTTTT	CSARSTGGSMFF
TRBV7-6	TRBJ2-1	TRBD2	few	TGTGCCAGCAGCTCAAGGACTAGCGGGGGGGGATACAATGAGCAGTTCTTC	CASSSRTSGGGYNEQFF
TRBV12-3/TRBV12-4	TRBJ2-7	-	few	TGTGCCAGCAGTTTTGCAGGGCTCGAGCAGTACTTC	CASSFAGLEQYF
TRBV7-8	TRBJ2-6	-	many	TGTGCCAGCAGCTTCGCCGGCTCTGGGGCCAACGTCCTGACTTTC	CASSFAGSGANVLTF
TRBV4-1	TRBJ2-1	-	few	TGCGCCAGCAGCTATCGAGGGGCGGAAACCTACAATGAGCAGTTCTTC	CASSYRGAETYNEQFF
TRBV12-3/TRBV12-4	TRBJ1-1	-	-	TGTGCCAGCAGGCCCGGAGACGGTAATGGCGGATGGAGGAACACTGACGCTTTCTTC	CASRPGDGNGGWRNTDAFF
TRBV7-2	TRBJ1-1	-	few	TGTGCCAGCAGCTTAATAGGCAGGGGAAAAACTGAAGCTTTCTTT	CASSLIGRGKTEAFF
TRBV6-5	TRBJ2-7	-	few	TGTGCCAGCAGTATTGAAGCAGGGGGGTTTTGGGAGCAGTACTTC	CASSIEAGGFWEQYF
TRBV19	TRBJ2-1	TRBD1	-	TGTGCCAGTAGTGGGACAGGGGGCAATGAGCAGTTCTTC	CASSGTGGNEQFF
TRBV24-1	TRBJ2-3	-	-	TGTGCCACCAGTGGATGGACAGAGGGGCTCAGGACAGATACGCAGTATTTT	CATSGWTEGLRTDTQYF
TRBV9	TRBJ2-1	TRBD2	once	TGTGCCAGCAGCCCCAGCCTAGCGGGATTCTACCGGGATGAGCAGTTCTTC	CASSPSLAGFYRDEQFF
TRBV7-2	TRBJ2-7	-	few	TGTGCCAGCAGCTTAGCGGCTGTGGGGGCTTCCTACGAGCAGTACTTC	CASSLAAVGASYEQYF
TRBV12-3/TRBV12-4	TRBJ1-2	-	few	TGTGCCAGCAGTTTAGCGCCTGAGTTTGGGGTGTATGGCTACACCTTC	CASSLAPEFGVYGYTF
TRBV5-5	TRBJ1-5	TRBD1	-	TGTGCCAGCAGCTTGGCGGGACAGGGATTTGGGCCCCAGCATTTT	CASSLAGQGFGPQHF
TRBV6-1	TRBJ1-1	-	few	TGTGCCAGCAGTGAGCTGAGGAACACTGAAGCTTTCTTT	CASSELRNTEAFF
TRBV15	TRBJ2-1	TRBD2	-	TGTGCCACCAGCAGAGGGGCTAGCGGGACGGATGAGCAGTTCTTC	CATSRGASGTDEQFF
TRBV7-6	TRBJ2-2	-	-	TGTGCCAGCAGCTCCCCTTCCACCGGGCGAAACACCGGGGAGCTGTGTTTT	CASSSPSTGRNTGELCF
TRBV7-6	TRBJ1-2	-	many	TGTGCCAGCAGGTCAGGGTCTGGCTACACCTTC	CASRSGSGYTF
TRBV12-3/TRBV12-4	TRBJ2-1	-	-	TGTGCCAGCAGTTTATCCTCGCTGTCGGGCGTCCGCTCCTACAATGAGCAGTTCTTC	CASSLSSLSGVRSYNEQFF
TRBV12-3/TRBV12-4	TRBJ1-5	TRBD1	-	TGTGCCAGCAGACTAACCGGGACAGCACAGCCCCAGCATTTT	CASRLTGTAQPQHF
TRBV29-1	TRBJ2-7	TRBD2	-	TGCAGCGTTGAAGATCAGGCTAGCGGAAACTACGAGCAGTACTTC	CSVEDQASGNYEQYF
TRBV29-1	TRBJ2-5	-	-	TGCAGCGTTGAAGAAGCTAGGGGAGCATCAGAGACCCAGTACTTC	CSVEEARGASETQYF
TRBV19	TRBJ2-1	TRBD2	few	TGTGCCAGTAGGATGACTAGCGGGGCGAACAATGAGCAGTTCTTC	CASRMTSGANNEQFF
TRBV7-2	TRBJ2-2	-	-	TGTGCCAGCAGCTTCTCTTCGGGAGCAAACACCGGGGAGCTGTTTTTT	CASSFSSGANTGELFF
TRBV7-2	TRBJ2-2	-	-	TGTCCCAGCAGAGTGGGGGTTAACACCGGGGAGCTGTTTTTT	CPSRVGVNTGELFF
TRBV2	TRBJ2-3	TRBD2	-	TGTGCCAGCAAGGCGTCCAGCGGGAGGACAGATACGCAGTATTTT	CASKASSGRTDTQYF
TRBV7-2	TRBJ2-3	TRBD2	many	TGTGCCAGCAGCAGTAGACCGCGGGGGGCTTCCCACACAGATACGCAGTATTTT	CASSSRPRGASHTDTQYF
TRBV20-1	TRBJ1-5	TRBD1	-	TGCAGTGCTAGAAGGGACAGGAGTCTGTATCAGCCCCAGCATTTT	CSARRDRSLYQPQHF
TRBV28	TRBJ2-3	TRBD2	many	TGTGCCAGCAGTTGGCGGGAGGCCACAGATACGCAGTATTTT	CASSWREATDTQYF
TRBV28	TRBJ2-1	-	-	TGTGCCAGCAGTTTAGTATCGGGGAGAGCCAACCGCTGGAGGTCCTACAATGAGCAGTTCTTC	CASSLVSGRANRWRSYNEQFF
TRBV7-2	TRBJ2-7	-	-	TGTGCCAGCAGCTTAGTCTTCTCAGAATTCAACGAGCAGTACTTC	CASSLVFSEFNEQYF
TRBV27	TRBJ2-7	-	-	TGTGCCAGCAGGGGAGGGACACTCTATTACGAGCAGTACTTC	CASRGGTLYYEQYF